These T cell receptor beta chains were read from a single sample in a study of blood T cell repertoires in COVID-19. Profiling relied on immunoSEQ multiplex PCR, and the TCRdb table lists in-frame clones only, not all of them. This table has under 250,000 clones, over 80% appearing once. Sequencing used peripheral blood. The receptor set was obtained from a man aged 30 to 39 with COVID-19, enrolled during active disease. Each CDR3 is given with its conserved first and last residue. A D gene is named only where the DNA matches it firmly. Clone size is given for some rows only: seen once, a few or many times, or a class if the clone is expanded.

>NA|TRBV3-1/TRBV3-2|TRBD2|TRBJ2-1
TGTGCCAGCAGCCAGATACTAGCGGGGAGAAATGAGCAGTTCTTC
CASSQILAGRNEQFF
>NA|TRBV3-1/TRBV3-2|TRBD1|TRBJ1-4
TGTGCCAGCAGCCAAGATGGCGGGGACAGGACTCGGGAAAAAACTAATGAAAAACTGTTTTTT
CASSQDGGDRTREKTNEKLFF
>NA|TRBV2|NA|TRBJ2-3
TGTGCCAGCAGTGAAAGGGGTCTTGACGCAGATACGCAGTATTTT
CASSERGLDADTQYF
>NA|TRBV10-3|TRBD1|TRBJ1-1
TGTGCCATCAGTGAGTGGACAGGGGCCAACACTGAAGCTTTCTTT
CAISEWTGANTEAFF
>NA|TRBV19|TRBD1|TRBJ1-4
TGTGCCAGTAGTAAATCGACAGGGGGCGTTGAAAAACTGTTTTTT
CASSKSTGGVEKLFF
>NA|TRBV9|NA|TRBJ2-1
TGTGCCAGCAGCCCCGTGAGCGGCTCCTACAATGAGCAGTTCTTC
CASSPVSGSYNEQFF
>NA|TRBV7-9|NA|TRBJ2-7
TGTGCCAGCAGCCCGGCGGAGGACGAGCAGTACTTC
CASSPAEDEQYF
>once|TRBV28|NA|TRBJ1-5
TGTGCCAGCAGTTTATCCTATCAGCCCCAGCATTTT
CASSLSYQPQHF
>NA|TRBV6-5|NA|TRBJ2-2
TGTGCCAGCAGTTATACGACGGGGACCGGGGAGCTGTTTTTT
CASSYTTGTGELFF
>once|TRBV19|TRBD1|TRBJ1-1
TGTGCCAGTAGTACGGACAGGGGCAGGAACACTGAAGCTTTCTTT
CASSTDRGRNTEAFF
>NA|TRBV29-1|TRBD2|TRBJ2-1
TGCAGCGGGATATGGGCGTCTAGCGGGAGAACGTACAATGAGCAGTTCTTC
CSGIWASSGRTYNEQFF
>NA|TRBV10-3|TRBD1|TRBJ1-1
TGTGCCATCAGGCCGGGACAGGAGAACACTGAAGCTTTCTTT
CAIRPGQENTEAFF
>NA|TRBV9|TRBD2|TRBJ2-1
TGTGCCAGCAGCGCGGGGGGAGCGGGGCCCTACAATGAGCAGTTCTTC
CASSAGGAGPYNEQFF
>NA|TRBV6-5|NA|TRBJ2-3
TGTGCCAGCAGTTACTCAGCAGGGCACGGCACAGATACGCAGTATTTT
CASSYSAGHGTDTQYF